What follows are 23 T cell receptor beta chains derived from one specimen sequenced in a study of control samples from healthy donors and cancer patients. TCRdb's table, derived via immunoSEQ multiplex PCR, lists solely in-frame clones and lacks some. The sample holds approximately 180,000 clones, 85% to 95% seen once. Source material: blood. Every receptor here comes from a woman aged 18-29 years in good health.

The DNA for the CDR3 is TGTGCCAGCAGTTTACGGACAGGGCGTCAGCCCCAGCATTTT. Amino acids: CASSLRTGRQPQHF. The chain employs TRBV27 and TRBJ1-5, with TRBD1 matching 8 bases. V lost 2 bases, J lost 6 bases, and 3 bases stayed unmatched. The V gene's germline CDR1 is MNHEY and CDR2 SMNVEV (reference sequence). The CDR3 consists of 14 residues.

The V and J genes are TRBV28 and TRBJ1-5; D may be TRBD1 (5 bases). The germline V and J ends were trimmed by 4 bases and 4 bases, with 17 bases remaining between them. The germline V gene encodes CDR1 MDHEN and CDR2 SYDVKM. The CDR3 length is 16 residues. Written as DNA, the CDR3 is TGTGCCAGCAGTTATAGTCGGAGGGGAAGTAATCAGCCCCAGCATTTT. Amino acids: CASSYSRRGSNQPQHF.

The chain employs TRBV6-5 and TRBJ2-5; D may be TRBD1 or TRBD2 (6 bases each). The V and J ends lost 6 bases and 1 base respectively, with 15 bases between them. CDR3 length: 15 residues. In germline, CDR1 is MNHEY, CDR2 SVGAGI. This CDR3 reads CASSRGGGIQETQYF. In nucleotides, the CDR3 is TGTGCCAGCAGCCGCGGAGGGGGGATCCAAGAGACCCAGTACTTC.

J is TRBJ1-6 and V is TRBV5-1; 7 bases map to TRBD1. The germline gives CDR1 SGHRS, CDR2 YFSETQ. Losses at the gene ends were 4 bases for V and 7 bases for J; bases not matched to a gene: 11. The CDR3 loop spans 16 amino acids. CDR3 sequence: CASSPRQGPLNSPLHF. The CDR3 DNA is TGCGCCAGCAGCCCCCGACAGGGCCCTCTGAATTCACCCCTCCACTTT.

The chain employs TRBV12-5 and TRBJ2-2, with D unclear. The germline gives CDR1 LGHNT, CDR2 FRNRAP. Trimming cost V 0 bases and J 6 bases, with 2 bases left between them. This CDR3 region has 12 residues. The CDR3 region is CASGLVSGELFF. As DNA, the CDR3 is TGTGCTAGTGGTTTGGTATCCGGGGAGCTGTTTTTT.

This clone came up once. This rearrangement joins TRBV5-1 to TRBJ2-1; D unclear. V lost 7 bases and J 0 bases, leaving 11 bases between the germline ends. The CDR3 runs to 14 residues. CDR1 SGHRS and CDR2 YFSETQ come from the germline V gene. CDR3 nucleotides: TGCGCCAGCTGTTTTGCCTACTCCTACAATGAGCAGTTCTTC. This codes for CASCFAYSYNEQFF.

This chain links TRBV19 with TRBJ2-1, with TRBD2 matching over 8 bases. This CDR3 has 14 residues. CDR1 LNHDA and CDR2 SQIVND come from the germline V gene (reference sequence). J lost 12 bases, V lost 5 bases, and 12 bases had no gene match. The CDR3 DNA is TGTGCCAGTAGTCCGCCGGGACTAGGGTTGATGCAGTTCTTC. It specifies CASSPPGLGLMQFF.

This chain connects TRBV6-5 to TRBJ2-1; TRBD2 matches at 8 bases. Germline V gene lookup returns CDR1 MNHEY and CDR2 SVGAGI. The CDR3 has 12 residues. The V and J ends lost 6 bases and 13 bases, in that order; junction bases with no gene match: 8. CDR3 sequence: CASSPSGRGQFF. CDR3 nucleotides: TGTGCCAGCAGCCCAAGCGGGAGAGGTCAGTTCTTC.

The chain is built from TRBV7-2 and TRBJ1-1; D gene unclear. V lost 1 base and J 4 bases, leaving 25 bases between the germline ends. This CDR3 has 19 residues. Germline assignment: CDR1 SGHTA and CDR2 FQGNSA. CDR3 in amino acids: CASSLVGTGLRSAGTEAFF. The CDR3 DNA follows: TGTGCCAGCAGCTTAGTAGGAACGGGATTGAGGAGTGCGGGCACTGAAGCTTTCTTT. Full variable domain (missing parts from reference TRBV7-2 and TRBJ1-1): GAGVSQSPSNKVTEKGKDVELRCDPISGHTALYWYRQSLGQGLEFLIYFQGNSAPDKSGLPSDRFSAERTGGSVSTLTIQRTQQEDSAVYLCASSLVGTGLRSAGTEAFFGQGTRLTVV.

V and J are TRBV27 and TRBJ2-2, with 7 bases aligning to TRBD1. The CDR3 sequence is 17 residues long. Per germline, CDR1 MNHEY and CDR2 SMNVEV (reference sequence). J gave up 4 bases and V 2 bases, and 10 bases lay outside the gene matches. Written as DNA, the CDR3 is TGTGCCAGCAGTTTAAGTCCGAGACAGGGCCTCACCGGGGAGCTGTTTTTT. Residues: CASSLSPRQGLTGELFF.

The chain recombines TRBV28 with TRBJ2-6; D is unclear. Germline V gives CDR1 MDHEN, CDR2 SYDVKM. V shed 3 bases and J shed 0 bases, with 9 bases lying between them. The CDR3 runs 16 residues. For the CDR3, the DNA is TGTGCCAGCAGTTTTCAGGACGGCTCTGGGGCCAACGTCCTGACTTTC. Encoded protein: CASSFQDGSGANVLTF.

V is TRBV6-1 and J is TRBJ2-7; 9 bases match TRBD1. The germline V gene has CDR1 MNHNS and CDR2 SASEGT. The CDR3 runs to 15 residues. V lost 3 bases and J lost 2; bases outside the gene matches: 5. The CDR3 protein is CASSDYRGLPYEQYF. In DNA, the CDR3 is TGTGCCAGCAGTGATTACAGGGGGCTCCCCTACGAGCAGTACTTC.

CDR3 nucleotides: TGTGCCAGCAGCGTAGTCGCGGATGGAAACACCATATATTTT. This encodes CASSVVADGNTIYF. The V and J genes are TRBV9 and TRBJ1-3; D is ambiguous. The CDR3 runs to 14 residues. CDR1 is SGDLS and CDR2 is YYNGEE in the germline V gene. V dropped 0 bases and J dropped 3 bases, with 7 bases sitting between them.

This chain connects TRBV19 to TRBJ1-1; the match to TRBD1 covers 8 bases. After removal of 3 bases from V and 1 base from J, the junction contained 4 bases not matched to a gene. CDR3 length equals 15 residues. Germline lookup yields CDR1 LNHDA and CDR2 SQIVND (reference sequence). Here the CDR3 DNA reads TGTGCCAGTAGTATGGACAGGGTGTCGAACACTGAAGCTTTCTTT. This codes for CASSMDRVSNTEAFF.

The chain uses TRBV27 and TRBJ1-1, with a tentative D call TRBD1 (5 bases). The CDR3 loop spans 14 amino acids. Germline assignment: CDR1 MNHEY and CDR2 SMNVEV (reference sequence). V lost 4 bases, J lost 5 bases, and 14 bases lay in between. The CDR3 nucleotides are TGTGCCAGCAGTTCCTCAGGGTTGAGGACTGAAGCTTTCTTT. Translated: CASSSSGLRTEAFF.

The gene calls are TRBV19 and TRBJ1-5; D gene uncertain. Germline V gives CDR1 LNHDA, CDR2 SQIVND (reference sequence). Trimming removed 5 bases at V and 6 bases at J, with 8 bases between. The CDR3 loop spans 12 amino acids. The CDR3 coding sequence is TGTGCCAGTAGTTCGGGAGGTCAGCCCCAGCATTTT. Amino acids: CASSSGGQPQHF.

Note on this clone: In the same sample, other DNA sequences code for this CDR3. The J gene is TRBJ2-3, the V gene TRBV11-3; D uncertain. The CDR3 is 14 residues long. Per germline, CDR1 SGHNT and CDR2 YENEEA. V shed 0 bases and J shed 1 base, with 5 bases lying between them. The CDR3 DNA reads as TGTGCCAGCAGCTTAGAAGGAGGCACAGATACGCAGTATTTT. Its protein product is CASSLEGGTDTQYF.

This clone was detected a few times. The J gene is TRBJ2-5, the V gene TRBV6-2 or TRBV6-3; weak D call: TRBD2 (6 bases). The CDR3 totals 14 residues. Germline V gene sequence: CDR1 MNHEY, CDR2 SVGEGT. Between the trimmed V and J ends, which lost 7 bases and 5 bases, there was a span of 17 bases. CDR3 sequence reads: CASTPRMGGETQYF. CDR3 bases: TGTGCCAGCACCCCCCGGATGGGGGGTGAGACCCAGTACTTC.

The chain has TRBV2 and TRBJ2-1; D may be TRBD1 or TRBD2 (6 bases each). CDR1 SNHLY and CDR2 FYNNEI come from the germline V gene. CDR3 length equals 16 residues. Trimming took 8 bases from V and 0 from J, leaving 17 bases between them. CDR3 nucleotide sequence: TGTGCCAGCGGGGTGGGAACGGGGGCCTCCTACAATGAGCAGTTCTTC. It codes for CASGVGTGASYNEQFF.

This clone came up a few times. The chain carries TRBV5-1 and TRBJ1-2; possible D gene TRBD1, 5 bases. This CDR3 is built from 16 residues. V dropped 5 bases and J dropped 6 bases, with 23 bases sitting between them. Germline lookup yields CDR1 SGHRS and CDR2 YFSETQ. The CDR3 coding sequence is TGCGCCAGCAGTCCTGGGACCCTGCGGGGTGTCGATGGCTACACCTTC. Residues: CASSPGTLRGVDGYTF.

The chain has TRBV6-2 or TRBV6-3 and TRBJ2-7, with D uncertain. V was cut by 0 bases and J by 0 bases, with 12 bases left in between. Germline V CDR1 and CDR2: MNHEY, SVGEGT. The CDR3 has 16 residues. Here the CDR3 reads CASSYSVTRSSYEQYF. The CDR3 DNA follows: TGTGCCAGCAGTTACTCGGTGACCCGAAGCTCCTACGAGCAGTACTTC.

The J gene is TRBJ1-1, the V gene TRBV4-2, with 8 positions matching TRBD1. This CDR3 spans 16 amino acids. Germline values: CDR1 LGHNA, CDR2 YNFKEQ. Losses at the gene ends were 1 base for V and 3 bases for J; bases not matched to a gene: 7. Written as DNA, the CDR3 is TGTGCCAGCAGCCAAGGGACAGGGCTCGTCGACACTGAAGCTTTCTTT. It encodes CASSQGTGLVDTEAFF.

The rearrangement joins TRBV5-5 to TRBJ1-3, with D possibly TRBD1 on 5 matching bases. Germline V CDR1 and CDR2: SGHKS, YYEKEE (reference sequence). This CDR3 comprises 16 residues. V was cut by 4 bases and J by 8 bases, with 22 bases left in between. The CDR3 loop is CASSAGDPSRGYTIYF. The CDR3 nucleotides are TGTGCCAGCAGCGCCGGGGACCCTAGTCGAGGCTACACCATATATTTT.